The 10 T cell receptor beta chains listed next were all sequenced from one sample in a study of CD8+ T cells in alopecia areata (dated by TCRdb to the late 2010s). Library generation was performed with the immunoSEQ multiplex PCR assay. For TCR sequencing, RNA was extracted from every sample and reverse transcribed into cDNA to serve as template. As stored in TCRdb, this immuneACCESS dataset retains in-frame rearrangements with V and J assigned. A fraction of the clones does not appear; measured against another copy, unresolved V genes explain less than half of the discrepancy, and the remainder lacks a known reason. The sample records approximately 31,000 clones, 65% to 80% of which are singletons. The top ten clonotypes cover around 19% of the sample. The specimen sequenced was NKG2D-low CD8+ T cells sorted from blood. Explained via the paper, the cell subset or site label denotes: sorted CD8+ NKG2D-low blood T cells. These receptors came from a human donor with alopecia areata.

The chain links TRBV2 to TRBJ2-5; D ambiguous. This CDR3 is 15 amino acids long. From germline, CDR1 is SNHLY and CDR2 FYNNEI. V was shortened by 0 bases and J by 2 bases, with 10 bases between the two germline ends. The DNA of the CDR3 is TGTGCCAGCAGTGAAGCGTTCACAAAGCAAGAGACCCAGTACTTC. It codes for CASSEAFTKQETQYF.

Remarks on this clone: Other DNA sequences in this sample translate to the same CDR3. The chain uses TRBV29-1 and TRBJ2-3; D call uncertain. The V gene lost 5 bases and the J gene lost 4 bases, with 4 bases spanning the gap. Germline values: CDR1 SQVTM, CDR2 ANQGSEA. CDR3 length: 10 residues. The CDR3 sequence is CSVLADTQYF. For the CDR3, the DNA is TGCAGCGTTTTGGCAGATACGCAGTATTTT.

The gene calls are TRBV29-1 and TRBJ2-5; the D gene could be TRBD1 or TRBD2 (7 bases each). Germline-derived CDR1 and CDR2 are SQVTM and ANQGSEA. This CDR3 is built from 15 residues. Trimming removed 6 bases from V and 5 bases from J, with 22 bases in between. The CDR3 sequence is CSVAGQVLGGETQYF. The CDR3 nucleotides are TGCAGCGTGGCCGGACAGGTCCTGGGGGGGGAGACCCAGTACTTC.

The J gene is TRBJ1-1, the V gene TRBV4-1; D is unclear. Germline V gene lookup returns CDR1 MGHRA and CDR2 YSYEKL. Trimming cost V 0 bases and J 3 bases, with 5 bases left between them. This CDR3 is 13 amino acids long. The CDR3 here is CASSQEGYTEAFF. For the CDR3, the DNA is TGCGCCAGCAGCCAAGAGGGGTACACTGAAGCTTTCTTT.

The chain employs TRBV6-5 and TRBJ2-3; 10 bases map to TRBD1. Germline V CDR1 and CDR2: MNHEY, SVGAGI. The CDR3 spans 14 residues. Unmatched junction bases numbered 2, after V lost 4 bases and J lost 4 bases. The CDR3 sequence: CASSFGQGADTQYF. In DNA form, the CDR3 reads TGTGCCAGCAGTTTCGGACAGGGGGCAGATACGCAGTATTTT.

The gene calls are TRBV14 and TRBJ2-1, with no clear D. This CDR3 region has 15 residues. V shed 0 bases and J shed 0 bases, with 6 bases lying between them. The germline V gene has CDR1 SGHDN and CDR2 FVKESK. The CDR3 spells CASSQDRSSYNEQFF. CDR3 DNA sequence: TGTGCCAGCAGCCAAGATCGGAGCTCCTACAATGAGCAGTTCTTC.

This clone was seen a single time. V gene TRBV9 combines with J gene TRBJ2-7; 8 bases align to TRBD2. Germline V gene lookup returns CDR1 SGDLS and CDR2 YYNGEE. The V gene end was trimmed by 0 bases and the J gene end by 1 base; junction bases not matched to a gene: 6. This CDR3 has 16 residues. In nucleotides, the CDR3 is TGTGCCAGCAGCGTAGCCCCCGCGGGGGGTTCCTACGAGCAGTACTTC. Translating it yields CASSVAPAGGSYEQYF.

This clone has a handful of counts. The chain couples TRBV12-5 to TRBJ1-1; no clear D gene. This CDR3 contains 12 residues. Trimming left V 4 bases short and J 1 base short, with 4 bases between. CDR1 and CDR2 (germline): LGHNT, FRNRAP. CDR3: CASGSGNTEAFF. CDR3 DNA sequence: TGTGCTAGTGGTTCGGGGAACACTGAAGCTTTCTTT.

This chain joins TRBV27 and TRBJ1-1; no clear D. V was cut by 2 bases and J by 1 base, with 5 bases left in between. CDR3 length: 13 amino acids. CDR1 and CDR2 (germline): MNHEY, SMNVEV (reference sequence). CDR3 residues: CASSLKGNTEAFF. Written as DNA, the CDR3 is TGTGCCAGCAGTTTAAAAGGGAACACTGAAGCTTTCTTT.

V is TRBV30 and J is TRBJ2-7; D might be TRBD2 (6 bases). CDR1 and CDR2 from the germline V gene are GTSNPN and SVGIG (reference sequence). Between the trimmed V and J ends, which lost 2 bases and 2 bases, there was a span of 10 bases. This CDR3 is built from 13 residues. CDR3 bases: TGTGCCTGGAGTATAGCGGCAGCCTACGAGCAGTACTTC. This sequence encodes CAWSIAAAYEQYF. Combining the CDR3 with reference TRBV30 and TRBJ2-7 gives the whole variable domain SQTIHQWPATLVQPVGSPLSLECTVEGTSNPNLYWYRQAAGRGLQLLFYSVGIGQISSEVPQNLSASRPQDRQFILSSKKLLLSDSGFYLCAWSIAAAYEQYFGPGTRLTVT.